The sample holds a few counts of the clone carrying this T cell receptor (beta chain). PCR used 60 Vbeta primers and 13 Jbeta primers. Sequencing used immunoSEQ multiplex PCR; TCRdb keeps in-frame clones, though not all of them. Counted here are about 150,000 clones, over 60% occurring once; the ten biggest clones make up 2.5% to 3.5%. These data are taken from a study of cytomegalovirus exposure and HLA in healthy donors. Background on the study: T cells numbering around 170 million yielded 95 million to 140 million unique TCR beta sequences in an earlier analysis.

Sequencing used PBMCs. This sequence originates from a middle-aged woman in good health and CMV-seronegative.

As DNA, the CDR3 is TGCGCCAGCAGCTTTGACAGGGGGGGGAGAAATGAAAAACTGTTTTTT. It encodes CASSFDRGGRNEKLFF. The chain recombines TRBV5-1 with TRBJ1-4; 9 nucleotides align to TRBD1. Germline V lookup: CDR1 SGHRS, CDR2 YFSETQ. J gave up 5 bases and V 2 bases, and 7 bases lay outside the gene matches. The CDR3 runs to 16 residues.